This TCR beta chain is from a study of Tregs in tolerant kidney transplant recipients. TCRdb's table, derived via immunoSEQ multiplex PCR, lists solely in-frame clones and lacks some. The table lists roughly 52,000 clones, 91% of them singletons. The nonmyeloablative bone marrow transplants came from related graft donors, with transient mixed chimerism. Study results and caveats: Few patients were studied, so findings need validation in larger groups. Antigen-driven expansion was suggested because donor-specific Tregs expanded more than all Tregs in tolerant patients. Tregs expanded with activated donor B cells seemed most donor-specific.

As for this clone: Its antigen is undetermined.

CDR1 is MNHEY, CDR2 SMNVEV, per germline (reference sequence). After removal of 8 bases from V and 2 bases from J, the junction contained 8 bases not matched to a gene. This CDR3 is 14 amino acids long. The TCR was taken from a human patient who received a combined kidney and bone marrow transplant. Part of the T cell pool may stem from the graft donor. The V and J genes are TRBV27 and TRBJ2-7, with 8 nucleotides matching TRBD1. The source was CD8+ T cells from blood (PBMCs), collected 24 months after the transplant. For the CDR3, the DNA is TGTGCCAGCGCATTGACAGGGGCAACCTACGAGCAGTACTTC. Protein: CASALTGATYEQYF.